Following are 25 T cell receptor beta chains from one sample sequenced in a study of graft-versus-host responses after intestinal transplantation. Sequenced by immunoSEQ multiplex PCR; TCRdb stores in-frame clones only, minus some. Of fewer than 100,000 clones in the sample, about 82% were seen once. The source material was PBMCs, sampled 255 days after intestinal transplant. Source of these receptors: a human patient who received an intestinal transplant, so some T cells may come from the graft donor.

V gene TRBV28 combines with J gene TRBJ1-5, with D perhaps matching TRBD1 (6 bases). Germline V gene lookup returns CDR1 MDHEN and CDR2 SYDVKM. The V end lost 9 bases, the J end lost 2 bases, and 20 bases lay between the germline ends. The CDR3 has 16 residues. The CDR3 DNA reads TGTGCCAGTGCCTGGGGGCGGATGATCGGCAATCAGCCCCAGCATTTT. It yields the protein CASAWGRMIGNQPQHF.

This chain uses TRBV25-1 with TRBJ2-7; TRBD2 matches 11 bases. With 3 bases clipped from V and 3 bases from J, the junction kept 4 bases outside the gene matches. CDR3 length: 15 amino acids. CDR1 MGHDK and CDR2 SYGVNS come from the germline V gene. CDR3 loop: CASSDRLAGLYEQYF. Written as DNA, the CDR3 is TGTGCCAGCAGTGACCGACTAGCGGGGCTCTACGAGCAGTACTTC.

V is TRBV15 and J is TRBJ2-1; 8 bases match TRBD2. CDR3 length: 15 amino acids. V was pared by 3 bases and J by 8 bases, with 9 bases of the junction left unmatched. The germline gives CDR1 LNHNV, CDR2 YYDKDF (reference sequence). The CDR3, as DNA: TGTGCCACCAGCAGCCGTCGGGGGGGCATCGATGAGCAGTTCTTC. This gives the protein CATSSRRGGIDEQFF.

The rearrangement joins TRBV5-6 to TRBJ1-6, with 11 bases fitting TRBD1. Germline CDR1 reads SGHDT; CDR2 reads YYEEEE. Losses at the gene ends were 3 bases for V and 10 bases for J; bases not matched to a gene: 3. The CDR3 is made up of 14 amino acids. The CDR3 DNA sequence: TGTGCCAGCAGCTCGGACAGGGGGCGGTCACCCCTCCACTTT. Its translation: CASSSDRGRSPLHF.

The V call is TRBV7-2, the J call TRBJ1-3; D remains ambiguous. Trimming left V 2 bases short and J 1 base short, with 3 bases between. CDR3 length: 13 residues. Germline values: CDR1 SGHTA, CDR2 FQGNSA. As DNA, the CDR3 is TGTGCCAGCAGCTTAAGGTCTGGAAACACCATATATTTT. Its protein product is CASSLRSGNTIYF.

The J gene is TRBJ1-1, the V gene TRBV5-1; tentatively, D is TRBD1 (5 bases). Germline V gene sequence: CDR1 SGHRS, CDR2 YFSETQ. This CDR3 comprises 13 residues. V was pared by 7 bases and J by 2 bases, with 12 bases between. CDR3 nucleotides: TGCGCCAGCGAAACGGGACCAAACACTGAAGCTTTCTTT. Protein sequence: CASETGPNTEAFF.

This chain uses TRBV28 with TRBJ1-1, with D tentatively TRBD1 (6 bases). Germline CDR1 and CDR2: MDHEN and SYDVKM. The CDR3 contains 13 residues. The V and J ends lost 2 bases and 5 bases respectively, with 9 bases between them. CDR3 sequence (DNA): TGTGCCAGCAGTTTAAGGGGGGTTACTGAAGCTTTCTTT. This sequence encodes CASSLRGVTEAFF.

The CDR3 coding sequence is TGTGCCAGTGCAGCTGGGACGAACACCGGGGAGCTGTTTTTT. Translation: CASAAGTNTGELFF. The genes are TRBV19 and TRBJ2-2; D remains unclear. This CDR3 contains 14 residues. Germline V gives CDR1 LNHDA, CDR2 SQIVND (reference sequence). Trimming shortened V by 8 bases and J by 0 bases, and 10 bases separated the two germline ends.

CDR3 loop: CASRRGESYNEQFF. DNA of the CDR3: TGCGCCAGCAGGCGGGGGGAATCCTACAATGAGCAGTTCTTC. This chain joins TRBV10-1 and TRBJ2-1; 8 bases match TRBD2. The germline V gene has CDR1 WNHNN and CDR2 SYGVQD (reference sequence). CDR3 length: 14 residues. Trimming cost V 6 bases and J 1 base; bases outside gene matches: 2.

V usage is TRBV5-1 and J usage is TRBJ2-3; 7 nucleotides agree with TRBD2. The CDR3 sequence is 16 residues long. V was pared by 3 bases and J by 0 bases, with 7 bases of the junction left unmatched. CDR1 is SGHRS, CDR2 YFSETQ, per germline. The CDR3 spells CASSSLGGPSTDTQYF. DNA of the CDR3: TGCGCCAGCAGCTCCCTGGGAGGGCCGAGCACAGATACGCAGTATTTT.

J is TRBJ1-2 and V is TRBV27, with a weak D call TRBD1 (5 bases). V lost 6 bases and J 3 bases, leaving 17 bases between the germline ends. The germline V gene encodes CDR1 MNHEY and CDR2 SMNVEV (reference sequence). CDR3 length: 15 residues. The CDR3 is CASRDLGDLYYGYTF. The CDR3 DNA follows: TGTGCCAGCAGAGATCTGGGGGATTTGTACTATGGCTACACCTTC.

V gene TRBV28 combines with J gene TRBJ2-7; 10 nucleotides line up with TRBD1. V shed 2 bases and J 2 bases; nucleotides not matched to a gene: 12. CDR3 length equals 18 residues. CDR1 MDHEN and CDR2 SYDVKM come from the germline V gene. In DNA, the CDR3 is TGTGCCAGCAGTTTAACCGGACAGGGGGGCCGCACGACCTACGAGCAGTACTTC. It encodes CASSLTGQGGRTTYEQYF.

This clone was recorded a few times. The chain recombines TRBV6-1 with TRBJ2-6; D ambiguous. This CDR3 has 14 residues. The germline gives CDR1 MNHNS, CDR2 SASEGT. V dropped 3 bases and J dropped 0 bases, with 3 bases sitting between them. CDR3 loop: CASSDNSGANVLTF. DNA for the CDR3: TGTGCCAGCAGTGACAACTCTGGGGCCAACGTCCTGACTTTC.

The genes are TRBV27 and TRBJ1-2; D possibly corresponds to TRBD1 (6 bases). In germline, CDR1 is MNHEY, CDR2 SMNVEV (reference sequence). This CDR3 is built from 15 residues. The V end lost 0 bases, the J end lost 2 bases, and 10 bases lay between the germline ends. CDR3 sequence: CASSLSDGGNYGYTF. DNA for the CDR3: TGTGCCAGCAGTTTATCGGATGGGGGCAACTATGGCTACACCTTC.

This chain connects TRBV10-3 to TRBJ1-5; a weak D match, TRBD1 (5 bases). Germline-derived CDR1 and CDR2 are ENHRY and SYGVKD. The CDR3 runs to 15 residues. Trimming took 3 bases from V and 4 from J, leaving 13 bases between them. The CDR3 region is CAISDGGGGNQPQHF. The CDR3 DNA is TGTGCCATCAGTGACGGGGGGGGTGGGAATCAGCCCCAGCATTTT.

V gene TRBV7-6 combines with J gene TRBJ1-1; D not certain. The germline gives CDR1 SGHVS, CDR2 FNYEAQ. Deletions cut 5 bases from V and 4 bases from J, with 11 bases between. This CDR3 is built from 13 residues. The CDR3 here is CASSPSGSTEAFF. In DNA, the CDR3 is TGTGCCAGCAGCCCCTCGGGAAGCACTGAAGCTTTCTTT.

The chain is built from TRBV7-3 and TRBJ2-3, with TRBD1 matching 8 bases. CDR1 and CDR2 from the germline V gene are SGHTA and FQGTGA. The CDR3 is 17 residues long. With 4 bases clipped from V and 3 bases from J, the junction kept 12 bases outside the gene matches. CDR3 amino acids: CASSSGPGQGATDTQYF. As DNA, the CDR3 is TGTGCCAGCAGCTCAGGACCCGGGCAGGGGGCAACAGATACGCAGTATTTT. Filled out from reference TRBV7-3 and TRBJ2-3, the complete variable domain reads GAGVSQTPSNKVTEKGKYVELRCDPISGHTALYWYRQSLGQGPEFLIYFQGTGAADDSGLPNDRFFAVRPEGSVSTLKIQRTERGDSAVYLCASSSGPGQGATDTQYFGPGTRLTVL.

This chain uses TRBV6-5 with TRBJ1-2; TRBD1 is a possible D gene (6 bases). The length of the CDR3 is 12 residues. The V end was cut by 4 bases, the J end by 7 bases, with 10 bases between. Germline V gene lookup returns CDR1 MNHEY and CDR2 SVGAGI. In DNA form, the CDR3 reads TGTGCCAGCAGTTCTACAGGGACTGGCTACACCTTC. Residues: CASSSTGTGYTF.

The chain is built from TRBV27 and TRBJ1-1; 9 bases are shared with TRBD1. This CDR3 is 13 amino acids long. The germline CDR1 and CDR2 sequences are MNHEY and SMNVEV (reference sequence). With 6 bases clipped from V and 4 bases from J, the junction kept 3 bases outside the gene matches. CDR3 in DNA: TGTGCCAGCAGGGGGGACAGGGTCACTGAAGCTTTCTTT. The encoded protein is CASRGDRVTEAFF.

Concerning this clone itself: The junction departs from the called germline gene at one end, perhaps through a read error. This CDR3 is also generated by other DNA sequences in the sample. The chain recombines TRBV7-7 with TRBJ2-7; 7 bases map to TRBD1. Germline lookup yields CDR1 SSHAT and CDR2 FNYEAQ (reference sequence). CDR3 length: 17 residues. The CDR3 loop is CASSLARTGPSSYEQYF. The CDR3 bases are TGTGCTAGCAGCTTAGCGAGGACAGGACCGAGCTCCTACGAGCAGTACTTC.

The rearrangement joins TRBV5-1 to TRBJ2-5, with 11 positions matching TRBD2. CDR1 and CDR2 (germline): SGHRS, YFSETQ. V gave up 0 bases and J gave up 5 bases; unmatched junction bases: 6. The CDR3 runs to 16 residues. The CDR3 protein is CASSLASLAGAETQYF. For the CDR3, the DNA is TGCGCCAGCAGCTTGGCCTCACTAGCGGGGGCGGAGACCCAGTACTTC.

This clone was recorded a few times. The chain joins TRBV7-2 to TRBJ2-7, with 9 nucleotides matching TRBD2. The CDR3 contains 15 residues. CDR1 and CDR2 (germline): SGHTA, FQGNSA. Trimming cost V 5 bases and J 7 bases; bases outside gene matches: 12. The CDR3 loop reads CASSLEAGGPREQYF. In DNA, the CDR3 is TGTGCCAGCAGCCTAGAGGCGGGAGGGCCAAGGGAGCAGTACTTC.

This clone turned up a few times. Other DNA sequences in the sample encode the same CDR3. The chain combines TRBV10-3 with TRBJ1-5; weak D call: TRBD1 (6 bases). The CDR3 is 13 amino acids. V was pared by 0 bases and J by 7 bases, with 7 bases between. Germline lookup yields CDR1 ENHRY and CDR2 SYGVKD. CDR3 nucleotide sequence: TGTGCCATCAGTGAGTCGACAGGCCAGCCCCAGCATTTT. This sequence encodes CAISESTGQPQHF.

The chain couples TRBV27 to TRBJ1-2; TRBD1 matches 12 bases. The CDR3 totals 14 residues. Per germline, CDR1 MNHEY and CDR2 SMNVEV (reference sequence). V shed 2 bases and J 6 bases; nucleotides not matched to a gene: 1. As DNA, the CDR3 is TGTGCCAGCAGTTTAGGGACAGGGGGCGATGGCTACACCTTC. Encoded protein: CASSLGTGGDGYTF.

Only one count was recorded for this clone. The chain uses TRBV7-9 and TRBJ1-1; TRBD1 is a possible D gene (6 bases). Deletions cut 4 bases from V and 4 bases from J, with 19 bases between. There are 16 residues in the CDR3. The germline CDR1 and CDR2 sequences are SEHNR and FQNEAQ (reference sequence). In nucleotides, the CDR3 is TGTGCCAGCAGCTCGAGGTGGGACACCTTCGGCACTGAAGCTTTCTTT. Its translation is CASSSRWDTFGTEAFF.